This T cell receptor beta chain came from a study of shared T cell receptors in the human thymus. J gave up 7 bases and V 3 bases, and 6 bases lay outside the gene matches. There are 15 residues in the CDR3. Germline V gives CDR1 SGHVT, CDR2 SQSDAQ. TCRdb keeps only in-frame clones here, not all; method: immunoSEQ multiplex PCR. The sample includes 72,000 or so clones, nearly 95% of them seen just once. The chain links TRBV7-4 to TRBJ1-1; 12 bases agree with TRBD1. The origin of this receptor is a human donor. Sequencing was performed on thymocytes. The CDR3 region has the DNA TGTGCCAGCAGCTTGGGACAGGGGGCAAAGGGTGAAGCTTTCTTT. Protein sequence: CASSLGQGAKGEAFF.